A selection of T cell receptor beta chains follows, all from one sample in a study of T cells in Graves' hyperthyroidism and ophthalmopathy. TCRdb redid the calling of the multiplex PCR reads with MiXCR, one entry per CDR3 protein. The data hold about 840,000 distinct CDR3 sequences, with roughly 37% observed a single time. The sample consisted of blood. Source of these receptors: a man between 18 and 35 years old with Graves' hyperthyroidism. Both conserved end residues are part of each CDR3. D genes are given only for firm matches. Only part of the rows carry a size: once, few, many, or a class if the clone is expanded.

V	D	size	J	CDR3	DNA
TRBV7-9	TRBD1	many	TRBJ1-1	CASSARTGTDTEAFF	TGTGCCAGCAGCGCCAGGACAGGGACTGACACTGAAGCTTTCTTT
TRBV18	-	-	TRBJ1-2	CASSPQDREGYGYTF	TGTGCCAGCTCACCACAGGACCGGGAGGGCTATGGCTACACCTTC
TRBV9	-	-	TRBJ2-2	CASSQPGTGELFF	TGCGCCAGCAGCCAGCCCGGGACCGGGGAGCTGTTTTTT
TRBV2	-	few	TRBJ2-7	CASSEDLLLYEQYF	TGTGCCAGCAGTGAGGACCTCCTCCTCTACGAGCAGTACTTC
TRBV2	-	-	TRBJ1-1	CASPPNEGGAEAFF	TGTGCCAGCCCCCCTAATGAGGGGGGTGCTGAAGCTTTCTTT
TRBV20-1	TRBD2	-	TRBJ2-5	CSAVAGTSTPYF	TGCAGTGCGGTCGCAGGGACTAGTACCCCGTACTTC
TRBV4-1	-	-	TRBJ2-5	CASSQDWMAVQETQYF	TGCGCCAGCAGCCAAGATTGGATGGCGGTCCAAGAGACCCAGTACTTC
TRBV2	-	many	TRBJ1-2	CASSESTGWNYGYTF	TGTGCCAGCAGTGAATCGACAGGTTGGAACTATGGCTACACCTTC
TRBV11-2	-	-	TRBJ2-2	CASSFSNTGELFF	TGTGCCAGCAGCTTTAGTAACACCGGGGAGCTGTTTTTT
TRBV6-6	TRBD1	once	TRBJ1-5	CASSYVTGTGVEQPQHF	TGTGCCAGCAGTTACGTAACCGGGACAGGGGTCGAGCAGCCCCAGCATTTT
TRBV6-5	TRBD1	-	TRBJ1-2	CASSLRPGTGEDGYTF	TGTGCCAGCAGTTTACGGCCGGGGACAGGCGAAGATGGCTACACCTTC
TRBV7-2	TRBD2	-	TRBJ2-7	CASSLEGLAVYEQYF	TGTGCCAGCAGCTTAGAGGGACTAGCGGTCTACGAGCAGTACTTC
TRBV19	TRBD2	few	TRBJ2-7	CASSEGSGVSNEQYF	TGTGCCAGTTCTGAAGGGAGCGGGGTGTCGAACGAGCAGTACTTC
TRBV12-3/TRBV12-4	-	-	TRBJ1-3	CASSSAGLSSGNTIYF	TGTGCCAGCAGTTCAGCGGGGCTATCCTCTGGAAACACCATATATTTT
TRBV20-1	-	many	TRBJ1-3	CSASFSSGNTIYF	TGCAGTGCTTCCTTCTCCTCTGGAAACACCATATATTTT
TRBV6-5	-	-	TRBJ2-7	CASSYRSEQYF	TGTGCCAGCAGTTACAGGAGCGAGCAGTACTTC